This record covers a single T cell receptor (beta chain). The sample is drawn from a study of cytomegalovirus exposure and HLA in healthy donors. The PCR employed 60 Vbeta primers together with 13 Jbeta primers. Method: immunoSEQ multiplex PCR; TCRdb's copy keeps in-frame clones and lacks some. This sample has about 50,000 clones; roughly 72% occur once, and the top ten carry 9% to 9.5%. This CDR3 contains 14 residues. Unmatched junction bases numbered 1, after V lost 5 bases and J lost 2 bases. Germline lookup yields CDR1 SGHAT and CDR2 FQNNGV. The sequence derives from a woman between 50 and 59 years old in good health and CMV-seronegative. The rearrangement uses TRBV11-2 and TRBJ2-1; 9 bases agree with TRBD2. Sequenced: PBMCs. In nucleotides, the CDR3 is TGTGCCAGCAGCCCTAGCGGGGCCTACAATGAGCAGTTCTTC. Residues: CASSPSGAYNEQFF. The whole variable domain, filled in from reference TRBV11-2 and TRBJ2-1, reads EAGVAQSPRYKIIEKRQSVAFWCNPISGHATLYWYQQILGQGPKLLIQFQNNGVVDDSQLPKDRFSAERLKGVDSTLKIQPAKLEDSAVYLCASSPSGAYNEQFFGPGTRLTVL.